The 5 T cell receptor beta chains given below trace back to one sample, sequenced in a study of cytomegalovirus exposure and HLA in healthy donors. Primers included in the PCR were 60 Vbeta and 13 Jbeta primers. Produced via immunoSEQ multiplex PCR; TCRdb's table is partial and in-frame only. The sample consists of about 120,000 clones, roughly 80% of them appearing once. Sequenced material: PBMCs. Every receptor here comes from a man aged 60-69 years in good health and CMV-seropositive.

With regard to this clone: A read error may produce the germline difference seen at one junction end. This chain connects TRBV29-1 to TRBJ2-6; possible D gene TRBD1, 5 bases. The CDR3 totals 13 residues. CDR1 and CDR2 (germline): SQVTM, ANQGSEA. The DNA of the CDR3 is TGCAGCGCCGGCGGCTCTGGGGCCAACGGCCTGACTTTC. Protein product: CSAGGSGANGLTF.

V is TRBV9 and J is TRBJ1-3, with D possibly TRBD1 on 5 matching bases. Trimming stripped 2 bases from V and 4 bases from J, with 13 bases between. Germline CDR1 and CDR2: SGDLS and YYNGEE. The CDR3 extends over 15 amino acids. This CDR3 is CASSVGGAGGNTIYF. CDR3 nucleotide sequence: TGTGCCAGCAGCGTTGGCGGGGCCGGCGGAAACACCATATATTTT.

This clone was found a few times. This chain links TRBV20-1 with TRBJ2-5, with D unclear. V dropped 1 base and J dropped 3 bases, with 3 bases sitting between them. This CDR3 spans 11 amino acids. Germline V lookup: CDR1 DFQATT, CDR2 SNEGSKA (reference sequence). CDR3 bases: TGCAGTGCTAGAGTCGAAGAGACCCAGTACTTC. This codes for CSARVEETQYF.

The chain joins TRBV28 to TRBJ1-2; D not resolved. Germline CDR1 MDHEN, CDR2 SYDVKM. V was shortened by 2 bases and J by 8 bases, with 9 bases between the two germline ends. This CDR3 has 12 residues. For the CDR3, the DNA is TGTGCCAGCAGTTTAAATATGAGGGGCTACACCTTC. Its translation: CASSLNMRGYTF.

The genes are TRBV15 and TRBJ1-4; 8 nucleotides match TRBD1. Looked up from germline, CDR1 is LNHNV and CDR2 is YYDKDF (reference sequence). The CDR3 loop spans 17 amino acids. J was trimmed by 10 bases and V by 0 bases; bases with no gene match: 13. Here the CDR3 reads CATSRDLGQGQGGKLFF. DNA for the CDR3: TGTGCCACCAGCAGAGATCTCGGACAGGGACAAGGAGGAAAACTGTTTTTT.